This TCR beta chain was captured in a study of T cells after yellow fever vaccination. Study-wide context: With SMART-Seq v4 Ultra Low Input, the fractions containing low cell numbers were prepared.

Making TCR cDNA involved 5'RACE template switching, which added UMIs and a universal primer site. Each CDR3 protein is one row after TCRdb ran MiXCR on the 5' RACE reads. The table includes approximately 300,000 distinct CDR3 sequences, roughly 8.7% detected once. This CDR3 is 14 amino acids long. V dropped 6 bases and J dropped 5; count of bases not matched to a gene: 6. This clonotype was picked up many times. Its antigen remains unknown. Study conclusions and caveats: Once the booster was given, most primary-vaccination clones reappeared, at around 96% for CD4 and over 70% for CD8.

This sequence originates from a man aged 18 to 29 who received the YFV17D yellow fever vaccine. The sequencing used PBMCs, collected on the day of the first yellow fever vaccination. This rearrangement joins TRBV12-3 or TRBV12-4 to TRBJ2-2, with TRBD1 identical over 7 bases. The CDR3 region has the DNA TGTGCCAGCAGCGAGGGGGCGCGAACCGGGGAGCTGTTTTTT. It encodes CASSEGARTGELFF.